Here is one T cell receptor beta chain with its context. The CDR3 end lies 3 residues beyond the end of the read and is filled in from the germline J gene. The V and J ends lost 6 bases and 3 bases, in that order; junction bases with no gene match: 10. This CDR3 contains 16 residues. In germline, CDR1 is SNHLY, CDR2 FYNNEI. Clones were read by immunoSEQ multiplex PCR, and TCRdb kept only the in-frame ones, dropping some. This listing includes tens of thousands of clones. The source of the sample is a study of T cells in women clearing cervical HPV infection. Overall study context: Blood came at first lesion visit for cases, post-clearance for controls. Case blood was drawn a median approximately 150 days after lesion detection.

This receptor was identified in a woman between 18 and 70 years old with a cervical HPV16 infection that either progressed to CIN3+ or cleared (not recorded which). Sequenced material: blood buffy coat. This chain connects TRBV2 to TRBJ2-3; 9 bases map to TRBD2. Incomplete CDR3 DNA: TGTGCCAGCAGGACCGGGACTAGCCTTTCGACAGATACG. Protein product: CASRTGTSLSTDT. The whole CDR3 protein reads CASRTGTSLSTDTQYF.